The T cell receptor (beta chain) under discussion was sequenced for a study of cytomegalovirus exposure and HLA in healthy donors. Remarks on this clone: The antigen remains unidentified.

V lost 6 bases, J lost 5 bases, and 6 bases stayed unmatched. The germline CDR1 and CDR2 sequences are MRHNA and SNTAGT. The CDR3 is 14 residues long. 60 Vbeta and 13 Jbeta primers were used in PCR. Clones were sequenced by immunoSEQ multiplex PCR, and TCRdb holds only the in-frame ones, with some missing. Of over 130,000 clones in the sample, 80% were seen once. The study, taken as a whole, reports: Later analysis identified 16,951 TCR beta sequences associated with HLA alleles, using a false discovery rate threshold of 0.05. Reports described diagnosis of cytomegalovirus status by the classifier as highly specific and sensitive.

The TCR was taken from a man in his forties or fifties in good health and CMV-seronegative. The genes are TRBV6-4 and TRBJ1-1; 10 bases align to TRBD1. Sequenced: PBMCs. The CDR3 sequence is CASRDQDRGTEAFF. The CDR3 coding sequence is TGTGCCAGCAGAGATCAGGACAGGGGGACTGAAGCTTTCTTT.